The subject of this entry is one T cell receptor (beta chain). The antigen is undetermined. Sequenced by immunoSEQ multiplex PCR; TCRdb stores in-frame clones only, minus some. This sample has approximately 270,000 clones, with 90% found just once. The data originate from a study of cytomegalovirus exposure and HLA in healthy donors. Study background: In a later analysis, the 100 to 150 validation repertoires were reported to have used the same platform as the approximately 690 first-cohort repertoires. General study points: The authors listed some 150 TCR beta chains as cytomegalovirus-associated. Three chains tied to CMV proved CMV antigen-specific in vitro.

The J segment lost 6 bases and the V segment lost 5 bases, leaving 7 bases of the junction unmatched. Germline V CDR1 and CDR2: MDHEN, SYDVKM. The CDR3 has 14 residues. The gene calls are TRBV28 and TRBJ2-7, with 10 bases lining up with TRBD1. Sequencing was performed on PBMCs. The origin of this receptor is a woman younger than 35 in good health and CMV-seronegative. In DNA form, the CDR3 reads TGTGCCAGCAGTCTACCGGGACAGGGGTCCGAGCAGTACGTC. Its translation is CASSLPGQGSEQYV.